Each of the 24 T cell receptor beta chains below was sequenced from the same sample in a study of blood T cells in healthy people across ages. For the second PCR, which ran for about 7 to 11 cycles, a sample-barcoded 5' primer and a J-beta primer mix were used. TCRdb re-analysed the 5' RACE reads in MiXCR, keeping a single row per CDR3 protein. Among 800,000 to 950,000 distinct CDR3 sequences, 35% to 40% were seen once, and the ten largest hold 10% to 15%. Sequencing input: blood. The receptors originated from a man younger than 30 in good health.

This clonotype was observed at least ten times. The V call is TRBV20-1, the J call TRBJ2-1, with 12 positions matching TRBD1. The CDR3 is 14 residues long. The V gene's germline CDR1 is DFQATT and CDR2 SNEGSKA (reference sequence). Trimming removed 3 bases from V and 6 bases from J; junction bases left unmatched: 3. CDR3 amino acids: CSASWDRGLNEQFF. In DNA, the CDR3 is TGCAGTGCTAGTTGGGACAGGGGGCTCAATGAGCAGTTCTTC.

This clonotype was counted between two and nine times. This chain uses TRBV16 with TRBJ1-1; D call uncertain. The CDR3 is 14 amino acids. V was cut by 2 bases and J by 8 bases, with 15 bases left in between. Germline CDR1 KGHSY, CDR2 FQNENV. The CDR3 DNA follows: TGTGCCAGCAGCCAAGCTGGCCAACCTGGGGAAGCTTTCTTT. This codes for CASSQAGQPGEAFF.

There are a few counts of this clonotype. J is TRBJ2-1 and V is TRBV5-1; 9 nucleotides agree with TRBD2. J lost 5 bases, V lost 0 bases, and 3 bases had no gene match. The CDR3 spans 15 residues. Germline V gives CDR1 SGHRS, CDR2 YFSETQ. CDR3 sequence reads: CASSLGLADHNEQFF. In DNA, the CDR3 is TGCGCCAGCAGCTTGGGACTAGCGGATCACAATGAGCAGTTCTTC.

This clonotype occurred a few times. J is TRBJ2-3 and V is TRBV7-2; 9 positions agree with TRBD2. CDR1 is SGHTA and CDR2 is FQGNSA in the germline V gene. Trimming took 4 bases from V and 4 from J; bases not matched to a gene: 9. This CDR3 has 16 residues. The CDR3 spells CASSSPNGGGADTQYF. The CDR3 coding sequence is TGTGCCAGCAGCTCGCCCAATGGCGGGGGGGCAGATACGCAGTATTTT.

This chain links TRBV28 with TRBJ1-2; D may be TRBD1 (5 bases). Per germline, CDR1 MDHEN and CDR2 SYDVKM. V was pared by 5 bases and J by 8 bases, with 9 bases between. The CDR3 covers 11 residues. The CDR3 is CASSRDSGYTF. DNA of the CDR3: TGTGCCAGCAGTAGGGACTCGGGCTACACCTTC.

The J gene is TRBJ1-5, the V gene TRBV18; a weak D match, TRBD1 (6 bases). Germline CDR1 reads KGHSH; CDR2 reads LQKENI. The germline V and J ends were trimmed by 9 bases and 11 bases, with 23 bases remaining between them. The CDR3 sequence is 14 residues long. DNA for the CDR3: TGTGCCAGTCGATCAGACAGGCCACGGTCGTCCCAGCATTTT. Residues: CASRSDRPRSSQHF.

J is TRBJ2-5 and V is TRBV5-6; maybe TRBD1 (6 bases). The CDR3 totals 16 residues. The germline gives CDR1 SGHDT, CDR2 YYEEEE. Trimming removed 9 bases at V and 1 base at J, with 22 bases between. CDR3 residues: CATNKGIWDIQETQYF. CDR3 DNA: TGTGCCACTAACAAAGGGATATGGGACATCCAAGAGACCCAGTACTTC.

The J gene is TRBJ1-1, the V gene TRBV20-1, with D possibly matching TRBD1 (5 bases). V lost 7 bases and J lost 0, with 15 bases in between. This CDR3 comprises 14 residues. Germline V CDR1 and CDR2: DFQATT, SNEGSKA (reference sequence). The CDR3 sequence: CSVRMGGMNTEAFF. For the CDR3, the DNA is TGCAGTGTAAGGATGGGGGGAATGAACACTGAAGCTTTCTTT.

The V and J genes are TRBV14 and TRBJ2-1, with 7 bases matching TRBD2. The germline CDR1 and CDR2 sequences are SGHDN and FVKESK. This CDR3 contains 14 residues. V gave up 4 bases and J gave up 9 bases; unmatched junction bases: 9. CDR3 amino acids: CASSPPGTKREQFF. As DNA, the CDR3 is TGTGCCAGCAGCCCGCCCGGGACTAAGCGTGAGCAGTTCTTC.

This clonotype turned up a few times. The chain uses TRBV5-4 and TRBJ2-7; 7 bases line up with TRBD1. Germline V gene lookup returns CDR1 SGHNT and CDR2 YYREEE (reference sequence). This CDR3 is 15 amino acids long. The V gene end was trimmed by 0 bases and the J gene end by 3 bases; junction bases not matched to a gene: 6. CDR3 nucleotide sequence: TGTGCCAGCAGCTTGGGTGTCGGACAGGACTACGAGCAGTACTTC. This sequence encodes CASSLGVGQDYEQYF.

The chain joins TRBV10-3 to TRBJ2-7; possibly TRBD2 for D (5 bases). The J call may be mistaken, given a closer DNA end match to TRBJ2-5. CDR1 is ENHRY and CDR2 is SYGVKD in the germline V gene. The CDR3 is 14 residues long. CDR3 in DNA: TGTGCCATCAGCACAAATGTAGCGACGAAGACCCAGTACTTC. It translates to CAISTNVATKTQYF.

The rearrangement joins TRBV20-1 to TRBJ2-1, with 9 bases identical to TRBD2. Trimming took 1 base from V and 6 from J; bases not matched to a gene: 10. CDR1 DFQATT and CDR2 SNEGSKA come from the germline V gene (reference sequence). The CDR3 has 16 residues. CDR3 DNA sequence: TGCAGTGCTAGAGTTAGCGGGGGAGGAGTAGGCAATGAGCAGTTCTTC. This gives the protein CSARVSGGGVGNEQFF.

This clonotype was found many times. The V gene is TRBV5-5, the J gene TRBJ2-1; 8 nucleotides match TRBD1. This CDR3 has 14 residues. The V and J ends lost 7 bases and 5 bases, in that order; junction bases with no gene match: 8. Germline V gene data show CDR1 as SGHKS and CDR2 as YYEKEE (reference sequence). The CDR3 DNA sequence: TGTGCCAGCTTCTGGACAGGGAAGGACAATGAGCAGTTCTTC. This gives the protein CASFWTGKDNEQFF.

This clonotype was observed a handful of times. This chain's CDR3 is CSAGTGYNEQYF. The CDR3 DNA is TGCAGTGCTGGGACAGGGTACAATGAGCAGTACTTC. This chain joins TRBV20-1 and TRBJ2-7; TRBD1 agrees at 9 bases. After removal of 5 bases from V and 7 bases from J, the junction contained 6 bases not matched to a gene. CDR3 length: 12 amino acids. Germline CDR1 reads DFQATT; CDR2 reads SNEGSKA (reference sequence).

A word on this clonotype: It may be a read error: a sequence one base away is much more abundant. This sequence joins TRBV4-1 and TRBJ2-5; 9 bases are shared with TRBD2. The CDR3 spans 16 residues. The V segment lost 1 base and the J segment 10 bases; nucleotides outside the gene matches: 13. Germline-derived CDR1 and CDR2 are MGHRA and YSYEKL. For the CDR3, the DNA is TGCGCCAGCAGCCAAGCGACTAGCGGAGGTTCCGGAGGCCAGTACTTC. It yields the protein CASSQATSGGSGGQYF.

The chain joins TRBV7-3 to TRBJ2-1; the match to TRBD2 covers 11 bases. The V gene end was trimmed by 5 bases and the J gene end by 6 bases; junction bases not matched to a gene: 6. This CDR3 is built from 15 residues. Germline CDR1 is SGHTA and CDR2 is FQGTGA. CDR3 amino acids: CASSPQTSGANEQFF. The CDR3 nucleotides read TGTGCCAGCAGCCCTCAGACTAGCGGGGCCAATGAGCAGTTCTTC.

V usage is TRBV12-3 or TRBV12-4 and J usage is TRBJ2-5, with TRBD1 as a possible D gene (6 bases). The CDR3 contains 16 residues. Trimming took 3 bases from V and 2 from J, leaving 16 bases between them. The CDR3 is CASSFYRVGGQETQYF. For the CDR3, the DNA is TGTGCCAGCAGTTTCTACAGGGTAGGGGGACAAGAGACCCAGTACTTC.

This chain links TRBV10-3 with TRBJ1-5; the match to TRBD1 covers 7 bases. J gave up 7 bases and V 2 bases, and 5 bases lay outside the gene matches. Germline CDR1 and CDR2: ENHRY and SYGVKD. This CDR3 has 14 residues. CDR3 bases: TGTGCCATCAGTGAGGGACAGGCGGGGCAGCCCCAGCATTTT. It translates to CAISEGQAGQPQHF.

The CDR3 loop reads CASSDRDISYEQYF. CDR3 nucleotide sequence: TGTGCCAGCAGCGACCGGGACATAAGCTACGAGCAGTACTTC. This rearrangement joins TRBV9 to TRBJ2-7; perhaps TRBD1 as D (6 bases). Germline CDR1 reads SGDLS; CDR2 reads YYNGEE. This CDR3 comprises 14 residues. V was trimmed by 3 bases and J by 3 bases, leaving 13 bases between them. Complete variable domain (other parts from reference TRBV9 and TRBJ2-7): DSGVTQTPKHLITATGQRVTLRCSPRSGDLSVYWYQQSLDQGLQFLIQYYNGEERAKGNILERFSAQQFPDLHSELNLSSLELGDSALYFCASSDRDISYEQYFGPGTRLTVT.

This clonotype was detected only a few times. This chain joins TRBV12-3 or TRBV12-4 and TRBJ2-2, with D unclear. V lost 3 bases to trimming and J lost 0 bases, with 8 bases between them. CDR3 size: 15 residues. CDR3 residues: CASSFQPANTGELFF. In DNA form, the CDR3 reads TGTGCCAGCAGTTTTCAGCCAGCGAACACCGGGGAGCTGTTTTTT.

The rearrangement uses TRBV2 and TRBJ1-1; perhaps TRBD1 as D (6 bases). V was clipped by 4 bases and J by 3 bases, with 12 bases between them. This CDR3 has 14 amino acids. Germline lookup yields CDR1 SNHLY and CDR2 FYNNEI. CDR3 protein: CASSGVQGYTEAFF. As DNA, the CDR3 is TGTGCCAGCAGTGGGGTCCAGGGGTACACTGAAGCTTTCTTT.

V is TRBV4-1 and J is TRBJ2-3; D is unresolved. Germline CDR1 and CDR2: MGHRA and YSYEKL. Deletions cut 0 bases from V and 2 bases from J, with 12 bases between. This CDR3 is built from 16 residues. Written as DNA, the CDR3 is TGCGCCAGCAGCCAAGAAAGCTGGGCGACCACAGATACGCAGTATTTT. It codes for CASSQESWATTDTQYF.

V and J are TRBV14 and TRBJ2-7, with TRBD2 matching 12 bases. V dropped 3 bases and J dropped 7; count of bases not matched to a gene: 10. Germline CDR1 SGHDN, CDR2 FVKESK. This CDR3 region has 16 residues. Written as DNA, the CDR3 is TGTGCCAGCAGCCACCTAGCGGGGGGGCGGCCCAATGAGCAGTACTTC. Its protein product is CASSHLAGGRPNEQYF.

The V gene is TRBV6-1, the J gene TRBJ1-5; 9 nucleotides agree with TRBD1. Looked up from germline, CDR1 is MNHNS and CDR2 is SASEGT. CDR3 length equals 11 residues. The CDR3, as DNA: TGTGTTACAGGGGGCTATCAGCCCCAGCATTTT. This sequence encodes CVTGGYQPQHF.